The rows below give T cell receptor beta chains drawn from one sample of a study of identifying expanded T cells in peripheral blood. The repertoire was sequenced with immunoSEQ multiplex PCR; TCRdb's copy has only in-frame clones and lacks some. The sample has 91,000 or so clones; roughly 90% are singletons. The sequenced sample consisted of blood. The receptors were gathered from a person aged 18-70 years in good health. Each CDR3 is given with its conserved first and last residue. The D gene is left open where the match is weak. For some rows the clone size is stated as once, few or many, or as a class when expanded; others skip it.

D gene	V gene	J gene	clone size	CDR3 DNA	CDR3 protein
TRBD2	TRBV28	TRBJ2-7	.	TGTGCCAGCAGTCCCCTATCAGGGCGGGGGTACGAGCAGTACTTC	CASSPLSGRGYEQYF
.	TRBV2	TRBJ1-4	.	TGTGCCAGCAACCCCCCTTCGGCTAATGAAAAACTGTTTTTT	CASNPPSANEKLFF
TRBD1	TRBV19	TRBJ2-7	once	TGTGCCAGTAGTATTGGGCAGGGGGCAGCCTACGAGCAGTACTTC	CASSIGQGAAYEQYF
.	TRBV10-3	TRBJ2-2	.	TGTGCCATCAGTGAGAGGGGAACGAACACCGGGGAGCTGTTTTTT	CAISERGTNTGELFF
.	TRBV29-1	TRBJ2-1	once	TGCAGCGTTGAGGTCTACAATGAGCAGTTCTTC	CSVEVYNEQFF
TRBD1	TRBV27	TRBJ1-2	.	TGTGCCAGCAGCGCGGGGACAGGGTGGTTGAGCTATGGCTACACCTTC	CASSAGTGWLSYGYTF
.	TRBV19	TRBJ2-7	.	TGTGCCAGTAGTATAGATCACAGAATCTCCTACGAGCAGTACTTC	CASSIDHRISYEQYF
.	TRBV4-1	TRBJ2-5	.	TGCGCCAGCAGTCCGGGTGAGGCGTGGGAGACCCAGTACTTC	CASSPGEAWETQYF
TRBD2	TRBV6-5	TRBJ2-1	.	TGTGCCAGCAGTTACGGGACTAGAAACAATGAGCAGTTCTTC	CASSYGTRNNEQFF
.	TRBV5-1	TRBJ1-2	.	TGCGCCAGCAGCCCGGAACTCCGAGCGGATGGCTACACCTTC	CASSPELRADGYTF
TRBD1	TRBV29-1	TRBJ1-4	.	TGCAGCGTTGCTTTCGGGACAGGGAATGAAAAACTGTTTTTT	CSVAFGTGNEKLFF
.	TRBV6-1	TRBJ1-1	.	TGTGCCAGCAGTGAAGTTGGTCAGACGACTGAAGCTTTCTTT	CASSEVGQTTEAFF
TRBD2	TRBV30	TRBJ2-1	.	TGTGCCTGGAGTGCCGGGACTAGCGACGTCTACAATGAGCAGTTCTTC	CAWSAGTSDVYNEQFF
TRBD1	TRBV6-6	TRBJ1-2	.	TGTGCCAGCACCCAGGGGGAACGGGGCTACACCTTC	CASTQGERGYTF
TRBD1	TRBV6-6	TRBJ1-2	.	TGTGCCAGCAGAGACAGGGCTATAGGGGGCTATGGCTACACCTTC	CASRDRAIGGYGYTF
.	TRBV6-1	TRBJ2-3	.	TGTGCCAGCAGAGTAATTACAGATACGCAGTATTTT	CASRVITDTQYF
TRBD2	TRBV7-2	TRBJ2-2	.	TGTGCCAGCAGCCTTAGCGGGAGAGCCGGGGAGCTGTTTTTT	CASSLSGRAGELFF
.	TRBV19	TRBJ2-7	.	TGTGCCAGTAGCGACGGGGGACGGAAATACGAGCAGTACTTC	CASSDGGRKYEQYF
.	TRBV5-6	TRBJ1-1	.	TGTGCCAGCAGCTTTCTTCCTGCTCTGGGGGCCGGCACTGAAGCTTTCTTT	CASSFLPALGAGTEAFF
.	TRBV5-5	TRBJ2-3	once	TGTGCCAGCAGCTTGGAAATCCGGGAGAGGCCAGATACGCAGTATTTT	CASSLEIRERPDTQYF
.	TRBV29-1	TRBJ1-1	.	TGCAGCGTTGTATCCCCGATGAACACTGAAGCTTTCTTT	CSVVSPMNTEAFF
.	TRBV4-3	TRBJ2-7	.	TGCGCCAGCAGCCCCTGGGGAGATACGGGGCACTACGAGCAGTACTTC	CASSPWGDTGHYEQYF
.	TRBV9	TRBJ2-5	.	TGTGCCAGCAGCGTAGGCGTGGCGGGGGCGGGCGAGACCCAGTACTTC	CASSVGVAGAGETQYF
TRBD1	TRBV6-5	TRBJ2-4	.	TGTGCCAGCAGTTCCTGGACAGGGAGTGTCAAAAACATTCAGTACTTC	CASSSWTGSVKNIQYF
.	TRBV10-1	TRBJ2-2	.	TGCGCCAGCAGCGGACAGATCACCGGGGAGCTGTTTTTT	CASSGQITGELFF
TRBD1	TRBV6-4	TRBJ2-6	.	TGTGCCAGCAGTCGGACAGGGGGCTCCTCTGGGGCCAACGTCCTGACTTTC	CASSRTGGSSGANVLTF
.	TRBV6-5	TRBJ1-2	.	TGTGCCAGCCTCTCAGGCTCCTATGGCTACACCTTC	CASLSGSYGYTF
.	TRBV6-5	TRBJ2-5	.	TGTGCCAGCAGTTACTCAGGTGGGCAGGAGACCCAGTACTTC	CASSYSGGQETQYF
.	TRBV6-5	TRBJ1-2	.	TGTGCCAGCAGTTTACAAGGAGTGCTTCCAAGAGGCTACACCTTC	CASSLQGVLPRGYTF
.	TRBV19	TRBJ1-1	.	TGTGCCAGTACCATCCCTGCAGAGAACACTGAAGCTTTCTTT	CASTIPAENTEAFF
TRBD1	TRBV7-9	TRBJ2-7	.	TGTGCCAGCAGCCCACGGGACAGGGGTGGATACGAGCAGTACTTC	CASSPRDRGGYEQYF
TRBD1	TRBV19	TRBJ1-1	.	TGTGCCAGTAGTATCACAGGGGGCACTGAAGCTTTCTTT	CASSITGGTEAFF
.	TRBV18	TRBJ2-3	.	TGTGCCAGCTCACGGATGGCTACGGGGCCCACAGATACGCAGTATTTT	CASSRMATGPTDTQYF
.	TRBV5-1	TRBJ2-5	.	TGCGCCAGCAGCTTGAGGGGGCAAGAGACCCAGTACTTC	CASSLRGQETQYF
.	TRBV18	TRBJ1-2	once	TGTGCCAGCTCACAAGACAGAGCCTATGGCTACACCTTC	CASSQDRAYGYTF
.	TRBV9	TRBJ1-3	.	TGTGCCAGCAGCGTAGCTACCCTCGGATCTGGAAACACCATATATTTT	CASSVATLGSGNTIYF
.	TRBV5-1	TRBJ1-5	.	TGCGCCAGCAGTCCCGGACGGGACAATCAGCCCCAGCATTTT	CASSPGRDNQPQHF
TRBD1	TRBV25-1	TRBJ2-7	.	TGTGCCAGCACCTCGACAGGGGGCTACGAGCAGTACTTC	CASTSTGGYEQYF
.	TRBV13	TRBJ2-7	.	TGTGCCAGCAGCCGGACAGCCTACGAGCAGTACTTC	CASSRTAYEQYF
.	TRBV10-3	TRBJ1-4	.	TGTGCCATCAGTGAGGGTATCGGGGTGAGGAATGAAAAACTGTTTTTT	CAISEGIGVRNEKLFF
TRBD1	TRBV19	TRBJ1-5	.	TGTGCCAGTCGGGACAGAGATCAGCCCCAGCATTTT	CASRDRDQPQHF
TRBD1	TRBV14	TRBJ1-1	.	TGTGCCAGCAGTTATTGGACAGGGCGACCCACTGAAGCTTTCTTT	CASSYWTGRPTEAFF